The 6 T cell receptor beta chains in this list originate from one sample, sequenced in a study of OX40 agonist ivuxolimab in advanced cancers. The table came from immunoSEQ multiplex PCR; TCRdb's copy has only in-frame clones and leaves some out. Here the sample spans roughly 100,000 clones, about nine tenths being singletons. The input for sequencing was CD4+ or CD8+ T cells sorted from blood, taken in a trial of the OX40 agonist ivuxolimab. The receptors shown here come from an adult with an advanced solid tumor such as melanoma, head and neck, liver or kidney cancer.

Here the CDR3 reads CASSKDLPRVYTNEKLFF. Here the CDR3 DNA reads TGTGCCAGCAGCAAAGACCTTCCCCGGGTTTATACTAATGAAAAACTGTTTTTT. The chain couples TRBV21-1 to TRBJ1-4. TRBV21-1 is a listed pseudogene. CDR3 length: 18 residues.

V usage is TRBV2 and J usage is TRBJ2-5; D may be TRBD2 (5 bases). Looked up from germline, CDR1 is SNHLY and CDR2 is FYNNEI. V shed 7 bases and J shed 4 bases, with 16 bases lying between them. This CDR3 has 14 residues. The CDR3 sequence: CASTPPEGRETQYF. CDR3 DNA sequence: TGTGCCAGCACCCCCCCCGAGGGAAGAGAGACCCAGTACTTC. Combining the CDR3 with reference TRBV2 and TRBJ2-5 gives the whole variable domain EPEVTQTPSHQVTQMGQEVILRCVPISNHLYFYWYRQILGQKVEFLVSFYNNEISEKSEIFDDQFSVERPDGSNFTLKIRSTKLEDSAMYFCASTPPEGRETQYFGPGTRLLVL.

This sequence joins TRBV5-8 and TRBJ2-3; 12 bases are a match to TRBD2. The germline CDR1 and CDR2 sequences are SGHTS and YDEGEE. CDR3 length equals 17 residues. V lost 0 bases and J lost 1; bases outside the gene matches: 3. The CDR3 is CASSLGLAGAGTDTQYF. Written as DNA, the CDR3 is TGTGCCAGCAGCTTGGGACTAGCGGGGGCCGGCACAGATACGCAGTATTTT.

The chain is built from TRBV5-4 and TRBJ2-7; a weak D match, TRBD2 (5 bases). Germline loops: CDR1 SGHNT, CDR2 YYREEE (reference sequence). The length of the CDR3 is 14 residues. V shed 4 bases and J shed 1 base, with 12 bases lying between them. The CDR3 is CASSRSEASYEQYF. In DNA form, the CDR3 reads TGTGCCAGCAGCCGGTCGGAGGCTTCCTACGAGCAGTACTTC.

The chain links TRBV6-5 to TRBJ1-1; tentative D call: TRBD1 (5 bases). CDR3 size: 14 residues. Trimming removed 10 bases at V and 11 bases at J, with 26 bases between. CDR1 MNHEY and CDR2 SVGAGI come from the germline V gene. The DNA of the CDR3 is TGTGCCATCTCCCGGGGGGGTACCTCCTCGCGGGCTTTCTTT. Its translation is CAISRGGTSSRAFF.

The CDR3 region has the DNA TGCAGCGTGGGGGGGACGCCCTACGAGCAGTACTTC. Translation: CSVGGTPYEQYF. The V call is TRBV29-1, the J call TRBJ2-7; 7 bases match TRBD2. CDR1 is SQVTM and CDR2 is ANQGSEA in the germline V gene. Trimming at V came to 6 bases and at J to 2 bases, leaving 4 bases not matched to a gene. There are 12 residues in the CDR3.